This is a list of T cell receptor beta chains from one sample in a study of Tregs in tolerant kidney transplant recipients. TCRdb's table, derived via immunoSEQ multiplex PCR, lists solely in-frame clones and lacks some. The sample holds 100,000 to 130,000 clones, almost 90% seen once. Sequencing used CD4+ T cells from blood, obtained before the transplant. Source of these receptors: a human donor who received a combined kidney and bone marrow transplant. CDR3s include the opening cysteine and the closing phenylalanine or tryptophan. The D gene is left open where the match is weak. Part of the rows lack a size; the others show once, few, many or a class for expanded clones.

d_call clone_size j_call v_call cdr3_nt cdr3_aa
- - TRBJ1-1 TRBV7-9 TGTGCCAGCAGCTTATTAGGGACTACTGAAGCTTTCTTT CASSLLGTTEAFF
- - TRBJ1-3 TRBV28 TGTGCCAGCAGTGGGGCCCAGAAATGGACTGGAAACACCATATATTTT CASSGAQKWTGNTIYF
- - TRBJ2-1 TRBV19 TGTGCCAGTAGTATGGCTGTTTCTCGGAGCTCCTACAATGAGCAGTTCTTC CASSMAVSRSSYNEQFF
- - TRBJ1-1 TRBV25-1 TGTGCCAGCAGTGATTCCACGGACACCCTACGGAACACTGAAGCTTTCTTT CASSDSTDTLRNTEAFF
- - TRBJ2-5 TRBV5-1 TGCGCCAGCAACTCAGGAAATCTCCAAGAGACCCAGTACTTC CASNSGNLQETQYF
TRBD2 - TRBJ2-5 TRBV7-2 TGTGCCAGCAGCTTAGCGAGCGGGGGGGCAGAGACCCAGTACTTC CASSLASGGAETQYF
TRBD1 - TRBJ2-4 TRBV2 TGTGCCAGCAATGGACAGGGCGGGACCATTCAGTACTTC CASNGQGGTIQYF
TRBD2 - TRBJ2-5 TRBV5-6 TGTGCCAGCAGCTTGTGGACTAGCGGGAAAGAGACCCAGTACTTC CASSLWTSGKETQYF
- - TRBJ1-2 TRBV5-1 TGCGCCAGCAGCTTCGGGGTTTCGGCAGGGACTCTTGATGGCTACACCTTC CASSFGVSAGTLDGYTF
TRBD1 few TRBJ2-5 TRBV10-1 TGCGCCAGCTCAGACAGGACAGGCCAAGAGACCCAGTACTTC CASSDRTGQETQYF
TRBD2 - TRBJ2-7 TRBV5-1 TGCGCCAGCAGCTCCCTAGCGGGAGCCGCCTACGAGCAGTACTTC CASSSLAGAAYEQYF
- - TRBJ1-5 TRBV19 TGTGCCAGTAGTATAGGGAGACTGTATAGCAATCAGCCCCAGCATTTT CASSIGRLYSNQPQHF
- - TRBJ1-2 TRBV6-1 TGTGCCAGCACCAGGCCGAGGGAGGACGGCTACACCTTC CASTRPREDGYTF
TRBD1 - TRBJ2-6 TRBV18 TGTGCCAGCTCACGCGTCGACAGGGGTCCACCCGTCCTGACTTTC CASSRVDRGPPVLTF
- - TRBJ2-7 TRBV2 TGTGCCACCGGATTGAGGGCGCCCTACGAGCAGTACTTC CATGLRAPYEQYF
- - TRBJ2-7 TRBV9 TGTGCCAGCAGCGTAGGGGCCGATAGTTCCTACGAGCAGTACTTC CASSVGADSSYEQYF
- few TRBJ2-4 TRBV30 TGTGCCTGGAGGGGGGACTCCCGAGGAGACATTCAGTACTTC CAWRGDSRGDIQYF
- - TRBJ1-4 TRBV6-1 TGTGCCAGCAGTGAAGCGTCGAGTCTAGGTGAAAAACTGTTTTTT CASSEASSLGEKLFF
TRBD1 - TRBJ2-1 TRBV5-4 TGTGCCAGCAGCCCCGGTGGGACAGCCTACAATGAGCAGTTCTTC CASSPGGTAYNEQFF
- - TRBJ1-2 TRBV6-1 TGTGCCAGCAGTGATAGCAGGGGCCTATTCTCTGGCTACACCTTC CASSDSRGLFSGYTF
- - TRBJ1-2 TRBV6-1 TGTGCCAGCAGTGAAGTGTGGGGACCACGGGGAGGCGGCTACACCTTC CASSEVWGPRGGGYTF
TRBD1 - TRBJ2-5 TRBV30 TGTGCCTGGAGTATAACTCGGGACAGTCAAGAGACCCAGTACTTC CAWSITRDSQETQYF
- once TRBJ2-7 TRBV9 TGTGCCAGCAGCGTAGCTTCCGGGGGCTCCTACGAGCAGTACTTC CASSVASGGSYEQYF
- - TRBJ1-4 TRBV28 TGTGCCAGCAGTTCCCTCACTACAACTAATGAAAAACTGTTTTTT CASSSLTTTNEKLFF
TRBD1 - TRBJ2-3 TRBV19 TGTGCCAGTAGTATGGACAGGGTGAGGAATACGCAGTATTTT CASSMDRVRNTQYF
TRBD1 - TRBJ2-2 TRBV5-1 TGCGCCAGCAGCCCACAGGGGACCCCCGGGGAGCTGTTTTTT CASSPQGTPGELFF
TRBD2 - TRBJ2-5 TRBV12-5 TGTGCTAGTGGTTTGTGGGCTAGCGGGAGGTCAGAGACCCAGTACTTC CASGLWASGRSETQYF
TRBD1 - TRBJ1-5 TRBV5-4 TGTGCCACCTTACGGACAGGTCTCAATCAGCCCCAGCATTTT CATLRTGLNQPQHF
TRBD1 - TRBJ2-7 TRBV5-1 TGCGCCAGCAGCACTCCGGGACAGGGTAATTACGAGCAGTACTTC CASSTPGQGNYEQYF
- - TRBJ1-5 TRBV6-1 TGTGCCAGCAGTTCGGGACTCCGGGGGCAGCCCCAGCATTTT CASSSGLRGQPQHF
- - TRBJ2-7 TRBV28 TGTGCCAGCAGCGGTGGGCAGACCTACGAGCAGTACTTC CASSGGQTYEQYF
- - TRBJ2-7 TRBV19 TGTGCCAGTAGTAGAGGGCGGCGCTCCTACGAGCAGTACTTC CASSRGRRSYEQYF
- - TRBJ1-2 TRBV5-4 TGTGCCAGCAGCTTGGTAGCCGAGAACTATGGCTACACCTTC CASSLVAENYGYTF
TRBD1 - TRBJ1-5 TRBV19 TGTGCCAGTAGTATAGGTGCAGGGGGACCTAGCAATCAGCCCCAGCATTTT CASSIGAGGPSNQPQHF
- - TRBJ2-7 TRBV5-6 TGTGCCAGCGACCAGGGGAGCTCCTACGAGCAGTACTTC CASDQGSSYEQYF
- - TRBJ2-1 TRBV4-3 TGCGCCAGCAGCCAAGATCCGGGACTCGCATCCTACAATGAGCAGTTCTTC CASSQDPGLASYNEQFF
- once TRBJ2-3 TRBV7-2 TGTGCCAGCAGCTTGAGAGGAAGCACAGATACGCAGTATTTT CASSLRGSTDTQYF
- - TRBJ2-7 TRBV29-1 TGCAGCGTTGCGCGGGGAGGTGAGCAGTACTTC CSVARGGEQYF
TRBD2 - TRBJ2-7 TRBV28 TGTGCCAGCAGTTTTCCGTTTCGGCTAGCGGGAGACTACTACGAGCAGTACTTC CASSFPFRLAGDYYEQYF
- once TRBJ1-1 TRBV5-1 TGCGCCAGCAGCTTGGAGGGAGGGAACACTGAAGCTTTCTTT CASSLEGGNTEAFF
TRBD2 - TRBJ2-3 TRBV29-1 TGCAGCGTTAGCGGGACTAGCGGGGGCACAGATACGCAGTATTTT CSVSGTSGGTDTQYF
TRBD2 - TRBJ2-1 TRBV5-5 TGTGCCAGCAGCTTGGATTGGGCTAGCGGGAGGACGGGCAACAATGAGCAGTTCTTC CASSLDWASGRTGNNEQFF
- - TRBJ2-5 TRBV9 TGTGCCAGCAGCGTATCTCCTGGCGGCAACCAAGAGACCCAGTACTTC CASSVSPGGNQETQYF
TRBD2 - TRBJ2-1 TRBV5-1 TGCGCCAGCAGCGTTAGCGGGAGTTACAATGAGCAGTTCTTC CASSVSGSYNEQFF
TRBD2 - TRBJ2-2 TRBV5-1 TGCGCCAGCAGCCTCCTGGCGGGGGGGCCCACCGGGGAGCTGTTTTTT CASSLLAGGPTGELFF
- - TRBJ2-3 TRBV6-1 TGTGCCAGCGACGCCCGGGACTTTACGCAGTATTTT CASDARDFTQYF
- few TRBJ1-5 TRBV2 TGTGCCAGCAGGACGGAGGCGGGTCAGCCCCAGCATTTT CASRTEAGQPQHF
TRBD2 - TRBJ2-3 TRBV5-4 TGTGCCAGCAGCTTGGCGGGGGCTAGCGGGATGGATACGCAGTATTTT CASSLAGASGMDTQYF